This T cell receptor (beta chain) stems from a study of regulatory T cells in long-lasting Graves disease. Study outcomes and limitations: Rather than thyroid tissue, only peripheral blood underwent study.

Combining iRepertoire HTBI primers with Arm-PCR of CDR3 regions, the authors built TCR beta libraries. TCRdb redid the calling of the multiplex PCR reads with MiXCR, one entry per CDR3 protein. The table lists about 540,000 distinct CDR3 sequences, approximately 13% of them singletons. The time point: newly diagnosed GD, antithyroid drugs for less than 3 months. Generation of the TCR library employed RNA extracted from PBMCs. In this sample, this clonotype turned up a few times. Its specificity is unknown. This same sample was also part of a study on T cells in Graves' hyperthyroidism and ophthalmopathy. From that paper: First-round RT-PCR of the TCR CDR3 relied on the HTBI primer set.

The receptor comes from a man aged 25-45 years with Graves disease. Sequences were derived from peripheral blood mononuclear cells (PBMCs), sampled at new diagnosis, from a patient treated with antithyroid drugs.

The CDR3 spells CASSGGPGANVLTF. CDR3 sequence (DNA): TGTGCCAGCAGCGGGGGACCTGGGGCCAACGTCCTGACTTTC. The V and J genes are TRBV5-6 and TRBJ2-6, with D perhaps given as TRBD1 or TRBD2 (5 bases each). CDR1 is SGHDT and CDR2 is YYEEEE in the germline V gene. Between the trimmed V and J ends, which lost 4 bases and 2 bases, there was a span of 7 bases. The CDR3 is 14 residues long.